This T cell receptor beta chain is from a study of identical twins. TCRdb reprocessed the 5' RACE reads with MiXCR, giving one entry per CDR3 protein. This table has 600,000 to 800,000 distinct CDR3 sequences, less than 25% appearing once. Germline V gene lookup returns CDR1 LGHDT and CDR2 YNNKEL (reference sequence). The CDR3 spans 15 residues. As concerns this clonotype: Germline and junction disagree at one end, which may indicate a read error.

The sample was also linked to a second study, of T cells expressing NK-cell markers. That work states: A range of 1.0-7.0% of CD8+ T cells consisted of dominant NKG2C+ clonotypes in roughly 6 donors. Four donors' CD3+CD56-NKG2C+ cells were dominated by the same clonotypes.

Sequenced: PBMCs. This clonotype originated in a woman aged 18-35 years in good health. The chain uses TRBV3-1 and TRBJ2-1; D is undetermined. CDR3 sequence (DNA): TGTGCCAGCAGCCACCCCTTCGCGATCTACGATGAGCAGTTCTTC. Protein sequence: CASSHPFAIYDEQFF.